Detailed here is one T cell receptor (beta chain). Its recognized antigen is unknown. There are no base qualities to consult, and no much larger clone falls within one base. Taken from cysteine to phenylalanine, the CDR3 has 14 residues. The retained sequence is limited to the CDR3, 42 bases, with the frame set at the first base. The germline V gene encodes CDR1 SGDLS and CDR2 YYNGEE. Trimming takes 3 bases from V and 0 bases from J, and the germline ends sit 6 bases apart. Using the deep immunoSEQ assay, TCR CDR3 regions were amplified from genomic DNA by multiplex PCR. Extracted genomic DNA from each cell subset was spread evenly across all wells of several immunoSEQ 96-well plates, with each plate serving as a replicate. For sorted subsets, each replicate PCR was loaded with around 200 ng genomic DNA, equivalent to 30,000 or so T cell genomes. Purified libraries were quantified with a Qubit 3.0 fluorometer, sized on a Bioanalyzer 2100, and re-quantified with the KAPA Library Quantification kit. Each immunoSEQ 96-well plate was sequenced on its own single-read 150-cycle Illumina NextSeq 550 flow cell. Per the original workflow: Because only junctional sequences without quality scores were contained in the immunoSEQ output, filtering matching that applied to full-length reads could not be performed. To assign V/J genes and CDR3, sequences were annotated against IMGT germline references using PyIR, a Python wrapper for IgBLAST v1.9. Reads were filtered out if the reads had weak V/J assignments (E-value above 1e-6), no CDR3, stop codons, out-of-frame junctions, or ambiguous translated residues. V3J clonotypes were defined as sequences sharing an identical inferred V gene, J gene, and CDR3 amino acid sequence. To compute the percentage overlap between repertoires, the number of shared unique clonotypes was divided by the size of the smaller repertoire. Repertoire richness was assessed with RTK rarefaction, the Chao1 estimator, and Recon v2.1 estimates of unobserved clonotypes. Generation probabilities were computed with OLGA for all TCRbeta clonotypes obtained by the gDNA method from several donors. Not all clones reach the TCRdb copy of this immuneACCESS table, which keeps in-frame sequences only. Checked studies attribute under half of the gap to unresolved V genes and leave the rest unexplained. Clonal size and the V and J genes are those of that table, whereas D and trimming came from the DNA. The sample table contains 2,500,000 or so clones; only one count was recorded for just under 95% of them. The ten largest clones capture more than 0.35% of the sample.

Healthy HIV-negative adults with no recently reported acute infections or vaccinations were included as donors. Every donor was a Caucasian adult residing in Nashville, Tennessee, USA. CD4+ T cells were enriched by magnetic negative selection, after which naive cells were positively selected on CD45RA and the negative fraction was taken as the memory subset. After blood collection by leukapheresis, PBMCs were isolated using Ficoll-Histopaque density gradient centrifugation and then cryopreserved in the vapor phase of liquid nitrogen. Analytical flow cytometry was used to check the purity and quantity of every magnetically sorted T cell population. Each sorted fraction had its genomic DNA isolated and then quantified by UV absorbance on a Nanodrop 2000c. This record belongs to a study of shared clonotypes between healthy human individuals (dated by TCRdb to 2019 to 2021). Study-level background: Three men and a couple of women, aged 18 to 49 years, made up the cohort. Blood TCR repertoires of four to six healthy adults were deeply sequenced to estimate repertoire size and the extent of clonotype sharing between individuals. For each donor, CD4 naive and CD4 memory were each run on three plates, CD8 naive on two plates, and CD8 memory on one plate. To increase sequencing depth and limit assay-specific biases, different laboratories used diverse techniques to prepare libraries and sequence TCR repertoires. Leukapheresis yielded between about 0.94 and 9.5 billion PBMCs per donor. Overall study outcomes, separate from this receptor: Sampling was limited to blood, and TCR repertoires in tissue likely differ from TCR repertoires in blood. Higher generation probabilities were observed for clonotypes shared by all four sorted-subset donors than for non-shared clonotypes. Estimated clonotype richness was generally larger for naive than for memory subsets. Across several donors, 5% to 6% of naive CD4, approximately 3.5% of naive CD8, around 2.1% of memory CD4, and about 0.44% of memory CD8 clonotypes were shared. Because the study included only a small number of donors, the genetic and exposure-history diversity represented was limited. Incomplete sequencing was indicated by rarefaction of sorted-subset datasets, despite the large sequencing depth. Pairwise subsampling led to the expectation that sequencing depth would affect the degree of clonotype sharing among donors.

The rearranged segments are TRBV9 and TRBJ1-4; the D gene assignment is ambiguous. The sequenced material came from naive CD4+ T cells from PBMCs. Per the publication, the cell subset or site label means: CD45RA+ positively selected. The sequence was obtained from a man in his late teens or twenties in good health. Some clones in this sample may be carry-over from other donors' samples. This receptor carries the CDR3 CASSAHATNEKLFF. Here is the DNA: TGTGCCAGCAGCGCACACGCAACTAATGAAAAACTGTTTTTT.